Presented here are 22 T cell receptor beta chains from one specimen sequenced in a study of identifying expanded T cells in peripheral blood. The table came from immunoSEQ multiplex PCR; TCRdb's copy has only in-frame clones and leaves some out. Of over 75,000 clones in the sample, approximately 88% were seen once. The specimen sequenced was blood. The receptor set was obtained from a person between 18 and 75 years old in good health.

The V and J genes are TRBV28 and TRBJ2-7; 15 bases line up with TRBD2. Per the germline V gene, CDR1 is MDHEN and CDR2 is SYDVKM. This CDR3 contains 17 residues. The trim removed 7 bases at V and 5 bases at J, leaving 12 bases unmatched. This CDR3 is CASTVLGLAGGPDEQYF. The CDR3 DNA is TGTGCCAGCACCGTACTCGGACTAGCGGGAGGGCCGGACGAGCAGTACTTC.

This chain links TRBV6-1 with TRBJ2-3; possible D gene TRBD1, 6 bases. CDR3 length equals 13 residues. The germline V gene has CDR1 MNHNS and CDR2 SASEGT. The V end was cut by 10 bases, the J end by 4 bases, with 15 bases between. Here the CDR3 DNA reads TGTGCCACCCAAGGACAGCCCGCAGATACGCAGTATTTT. This sequence encodes CATQGQPADTQYF.

The genes are TRBV4-1 and TRBJ2-7, with a possible D match to TRBD2 (6 bases). Germline assignment: CDR1 MGHRA and CDR2 YSYEKL. Trimming shortened V by 0 bases and J by 2 bases, and 11 bases separated the two germline ends. The CDR3 extends over 15 amino acids. The CDR3 reads CASSQDWGVPYEQYF. The CDR3 DNA reads as TGCGCCAGCAGCCAAGATTGGGGGGTTCCCTACGAGCAGTACTTC.

The chain has TRBV9 and TRBJ1-4; D perhaps matches TRBD1 (5 bases). V lost 4 bases and J lost 6, with 10 bases in between. Per germline, CDR1 SGDLS and CDR2 YYNGEE. The CDR3 contains 13 residues. This CDR3 reads CASSPGGHEKLFF. The CDR3 coding sequence is TGTGCCAGCAGCCCTGGGGGTCATGAAAAACTGTTTTTT.

The chain is built from TRBV5-4 and TRBJ2-5, with 9 bases fitting TRBD1. The germline gives CDR1 SGHNT, CDR2 YYREEE (reference sequence). The CDR3 is 15 residues long. J gave up 5 bases and V 5 bases, and 10 bases lay outside the gene matches. This CDR3 reads CASSAKQGAGETQYF. As DNA, the CDR3 is TGTGCCAGCAGTGCTAAACAGGGGGCAGGGGAGACCCAGTACTTC. The full variable domain, in which reference TRBV5-4 and TRBJ2-5 provide the parts outside the CDR3, is ETGVTQSPTHLIKTRGQQVTLRCSSQSGHNTVSWYQQALGQGPQFIFQYYREEENGRGNFPPRFSGLQFPNYSSELNVNALELDDSALYLCASSAKQGAGETQYFGPGTRLLVL.

The chain couples TRBV5-1 to TRBJ1-4; D unclear. Germline V gene sequence: CDR1 SGHRS, CDR2 YFSETQ. The CDR3 consists of 13 residues. V lost 7 bases and J lost 4, with 11 bases in between. Here the CDR3 DNA reads TGCGCCAGCTGCCGGGGTCTTAATGAAAAACTGTTTTTT. Translated, it gives CASCRGLNEKLFF.

The rearrangement joins TRBV5-6 to TRBJ1-5; perhaps TRBD1 as D (5 bases). V lost 0 bases and J lost 7, with 11 bases in between. The CDR3 consists of 14 residues. CDR1 is SGHDT, CDR2 YYEEEE, per germline. This chain's CDR3 is CASSLAGPQQPQHF. The CDR3 DNA reads TGTGCCAGCAGCTTGGCAGGGCCTCAACAGCCCCAGCATTTT.

This clone has a handful of counts. This chain uses TRBV4-2 with TRBJ1-2, with D maybe TRBD1 (6 bases). This CDR3 spans 15 amino acids. The germline gives CDR1 LGHNA, CDR2 YNFKEQ. Trimming took 2 bases from V and 8 from J, leaving 18 bases between them. The CDR3 region is CASSQTGTPTVGYTF. The DNA of the CDR3 is TGTGCCAGCAGCCAAACTGGGACACCGACCGTCGGCTACACCTTC.

The J gene is TRBJ2-4, the V gene TRBV19; 7 bases fit TRBD2. V shed 3 bases and J 2 bases; nucleotides not matched to a gene: 1. The germline gives CDR1 LNHDA, CDR2 SQIVND (reference sequence). The CDR3 loop spans 14 amino acids. For the CDR3, the DNA is TGTGCCAGTAGTATCGGGGGGACCAAAAACATTCAGTACTTC. This encodes CASSIGGTKNIQYF.

The rearrangement uses TRBV6-5 and TRBJ2-4, with 8 bases lining up with TRBD1. The V and J ends lost 5 bases and 10 bases, in that order; junction bases with no gene match: 1. Germline loops: CDR1 MNHEY, CDR2 SVGAGI. This CDR3 has 11 residues. CDR3 sequence: CASSRQGIQYF. DNA of the CDR3: TGTGCCAGCAGTCGACAGGGGATTCAGTACTTC.

The V call is TRBV27, the J call TRBJ2-7; weak D call: TRBD2 (6 bases). In germline, CDR1 is MNHEY, CDR2 SMNVEV (reference sequence). This CDR3 has 12 amino acids. Trimming cost V 6 bases and J 3 bases, with 9 bases left between them. Written as DNA, the CDR3 is TGTGCCAGCAGCGGGAGTAACTACGAGCAGTACTTC. Protein sequence: CASSGSNYEQYF.

This clone was counted a few times. The V call is TRBV27, the J call TRBJ2-1; 14 bases are a match to TRBD2. CDR3 length: 15 amino acids. Germline CDR1 MNHEY, CDR2 SMNVEV (reference sequence). Trimming took 6 bases from V and 10 from J; bases not matched to a gene: 8. Written as DNA, the CDR3 is TGTGCCAGCAGGCTGACTAGCGGGAGGGCAAGGGAGCAGTTCTTC. Its translation: CASRLTSGRAREQFF.

CDR3 sequence: CASSLGQGNNEQFF. The CDR3, as DNA: TGCGCCAGCAGCTTGGGACAGGGAAACAATGAGCAGTTCTTC. The rearrangement joins TRBV5-1 to TRBJ2-1; 7 positions match TRBD1. The CDR3 is 14 residues long. From germline, CDR1 is SGHRS and CDR2 YFSETQ. V trimming: 0 bases; J trimming: 5 bases; junction bases outside the gene matches: 2.

The J gene is TRBJ2-7, the V gene TRBV7-8; 7 bases match TRBD2. Germline CDR1 and CDR2: SGHVS and FQNEAQ. J gave up 5 bases and V 5 bases, and 9 bases lay outside the gene matches. The CDR3 totals 14 residues. CDR3 DNA sequence: TGTGCCAGCAGCCCACAGCCGGGGGGAAACGAGCAGTACTTC. It translates to CASSPQPGGNEQYF.

The chain uses TRBV15 and TRBJ2-1; a possible D gene is TRBD2 (5 bases). V lost 0 bases, J lost 7 bases, and 19 bases lay in between. Germline V gives CDR1 LNHNV, CDR2 YYDKDF (reference sequence). The CDR3 is 17 residues long. CDR3 nucleotide sequence: TGTGCCACCAGCAGAGATATCCAGCGGAGAACGTCGAATGAGCAGTTCTTC. Translated, it gives CATSRDIQRRTSNEQFF.

The chain uses TRBV6-5 and TRBJ2-1; 11 bases match TRBD2. With 2 bases clipped from V and 9 bases from J, the junction kept 3 bases outside the gene matches. The CDR3 covers 14 residues. Germline CDR1 is MNHEY and CDR2 is SVGAGI. The CDR3 DNA is TGTGCCAGCAGTTACACTAGCGGGGGCGGTGAGCAGTTCTTC. Its translation is CASSYTSGGGEQFF.

The genes are TRBV5-8 and TRBJ1-5; D possibly corresponds to TRBD1 (5 bases). Trimming pared 0 bases from V and 0 bases from J, leaving 13 bases between. The CDR3 consists of 17 residues. Germline V CDR1 and CDR2: SGHTS, YDEGEE. The CDR3 DNA is TGTGCCAGCAGCTTGGAAGTCGCAGGGTATAGCAATCAGCCCCAGCATTTT. As protein: CASSLEVAGYSNQPQHF.

J is TRBJ2-6 and V is TRBV27; D uncertain. CDR1 MNHEY and CDR2 SMNVEV come from the germline V gene (reference sequence). The CDR3 consists of 15 residues. V lost 5 bases, J lost 3 bases, and 11 bases lay in between. The CDR3: CASSPLGYGANVLTF. The CDR3 DNA sequence: TGTGCCAGCAGTCCCCTCGGTTATGGGGCCAACGTCCTGACTTTC. Complete variable domain (other parts from reference TRBV27 and TRBJ2-6): EAQVTQNPRYLITVTGKKLTVTCSQNMNHEYMSWYRQDPGLGLRQIYYSMNVEVTDKGDVPEGYKVSRKEKRNFPLILESPSPNQTSLYFCASSPLGYGANVLTFGAGSRLTVL.

This clone was seen a few times. V gene TRBV6-4 combines with J gene TRBJ2-6, with D possibly being TRBD2 (6 bases). Germline CDR1 and CDR2: MRHNA and SNTAGT. The CDR3 runs to 16 residues. Trimming pared 3 bases from V and 2 bases from J, leaving 11 bases between. Here the CDR3 reads CASSEGTQAGANVLTF. The CDR3 region has the DNA TGTGCCAGCAGTGAAGGGACTCAGGCTGGGGCCAACGTCCTGACTTTC.

V gene TRBV5-5 combines with J gene TRBJ2-7; TRBD1 aligns across 11 bases. The CDR3 is 16 amino acids. Germline CDR1 and CDR2: SGHKS and YYEKEE (reference sequence). With 1 base clipped from V and 4 bases from J, the junction kept 7 bases outside the gene matches. The CDR3 loop reads CASSLPSGTGGYEQYF. The CDR3 DNA reads TGTGCCAGCAGCTTGCCTTCAGGGACAGGGGGATACGAGCAGTACTTC.

The J gene is TRBJ2-1, the V gene TRBV7-6, with no clear D. V lost 4 bases, J lost 10 bases, and 8 bases lay in between. The CDR3 covers 11 residues. The germline CDR1 and CDR2 sequences are SGHVS and FNYEAQ. DNA for the CDR3: TGTGCCAGCAGCTCGTACAGCGAGCAGTTCTTC. Translation gives CASSSYSEQFF.

The gene calls are TRBV5-6 and TRBJ1-5; D gene ambiguous. Germline lookup yields CDR1 SGHDT and CDR2 YYEEEE. Deletions cut 0 bases from V and 4 bases from J, with 5 bases between. The CDR3 covers 13 residues. CDR3 residues: CASSLAPNQPQHF. DNA of the CDR3: TGTGCCAGCAGCTTGGCCCCGAATCAGCCCCAGCATTTT.